Each of the 6 T cell receptor beta chains below was sequenced from the same sample in a study of cytomegalovirus exposure and HLA in healthy donors. The PCR employed 60 Vbeta primers together with 13 Jbeta primers. Here immunoSEQ multiplex PCR was the method, and the copy in TCRdb shows in-frame clones only, minus some. Its table records about 160,000 clones. Sequencing used PBMCs. These receptors all come from a woman aged 55-70 years in good health and CMV-seronegative.

This chain joins TRBV19 and TRBJ2-2; TRBD2 aligns across 8 bases. The CDR3 covers 15 residues. J lost 5 bases, V lost 5 bases, and 7 bases had no gene match. CDR1 LNHDA and CDR2 SQIVND come from the germline V gene (reference sequence). The CDR3 DNA is TGTGCCAGTAGTTCCAGCGGGAGAGGTACCGGGGAGCTGTTTTTT. Amino acids: CASSSSGRGTGELFF.

The V call is TRBV7-3, the J call TRBJ1-1, with a weak D call TRBD1 (6 bases). The V gene lost 5 bases and the J gene lost 1 base, with 14 bases spanning the gap. Germline-derived CDR1 and CDR2 are SGHTA and FQGTGA. The CDR3 covers 15 residues. CDR3 DNA sequence: TGTGCCAGCAGCCCCCGGGGGGGGGCGAACACTGAAGCTTTCTTT. This codes for CASSPRGGANTEAFF.

The chain links TRBV2 to TRBJ1-6, with 10 positions matching TRBD1. The CDR3 loop spans 15 amino acids. Per the germline V gene, CDR1 is SNHLY and CDR2 is FYNNEI. J gave up 10 bases and V 6 bases, and 9 bases lay outside the gene matches. Written as DNA, the CDR3 is TGTGCCAGCAGGGGATCCGGGACAGGGGAGTCACCCCTCCACTTT. The encoded protein is CASRGSGTGESPLHF.

The chain couples TRBV15 to TRBJ2-1; TRBD2 matches 11 bases. The length of the CDR3 is 16 residues. Trimming cost V 3 bases and J 5 bases; bases outside gene matches: 6. Germline loops: CDR1 LNHNV, CDR2 YYDKDF (reference sequence). The CDR3: CATSRGPGLADNEQFF. The CDR3 DNA reads TGTGCCACCAGCAGGGGGCCGGGACTAGCGGACAATGAGCAGTTCTTC.

The rearrangement joins TRBV5-1 to TRBJ2-1; D unclear. Germline V lookup: CDR1 SGHRS, CDR2 YFSETQ. This CDR3 is built from 13 residues. V lost 7 bases, J lost 0 bases, and 8 bases lay in between. CDR3 DNA: TGCGCCAGCTACTCGAGCTCCTACAATGAGCAGTTCTTC. Protein: CASYSSSYNEQFF. Together with reference TRBV5-1 and TRBJ2-1, the CDR3 gives the full variable domain: KAGVTQTPRYLIKTRGQQVTLSCSPISGHRSVSWYQQTPGQGLQFLFEYFSETQRNKGNFPGRFSGRQFSNSRSEMNVSTLELGDSALYLCASYSSSYNEQFFGPGTRLTVL.

The gene calls are TRBV7-3 and TRBJ2-7; D might be TRBD1 (6 bases). CDR3 length: 13 residues. Germline values: CDR1 SGHTA, CDR2 FQGTGA. The V end was cut by 5 bases, the J end by 8 bases, with 16 bases between. CDR3 bases: TGTGCCAGCAGCCCATTGCAGGGGAACAAGCAGTACTTC. This sequence encodes CASSPLQGNKQYF.